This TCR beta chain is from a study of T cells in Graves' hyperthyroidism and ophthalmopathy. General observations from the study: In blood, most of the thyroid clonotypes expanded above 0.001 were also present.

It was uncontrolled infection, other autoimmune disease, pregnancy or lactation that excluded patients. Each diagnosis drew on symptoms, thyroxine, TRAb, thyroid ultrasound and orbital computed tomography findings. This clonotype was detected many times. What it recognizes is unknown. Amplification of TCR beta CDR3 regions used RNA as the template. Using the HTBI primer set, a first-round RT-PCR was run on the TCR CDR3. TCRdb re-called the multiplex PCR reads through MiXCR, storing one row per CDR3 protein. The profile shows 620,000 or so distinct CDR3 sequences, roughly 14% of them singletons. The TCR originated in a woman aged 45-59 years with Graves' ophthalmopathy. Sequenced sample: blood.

Here the CDR3 reads CASSLVGLAGGVGQFF. The CDR3 nucleotides read TGTGCCAGCAGCTTAGTGGGACTAGCGGGAGGTGTAGGGCAGTTCTTC. The genes are TRBV11-2 and TRBJ2-1, with 15 bases fitting TRBD2. Germline trimming cut 1 base from V and 12 bases from J; bases unmatched to any gene: 7. This CDR3 comprises 16 residues. CDR1 is SGHAT, CDR2 FQNNGV, per germline.